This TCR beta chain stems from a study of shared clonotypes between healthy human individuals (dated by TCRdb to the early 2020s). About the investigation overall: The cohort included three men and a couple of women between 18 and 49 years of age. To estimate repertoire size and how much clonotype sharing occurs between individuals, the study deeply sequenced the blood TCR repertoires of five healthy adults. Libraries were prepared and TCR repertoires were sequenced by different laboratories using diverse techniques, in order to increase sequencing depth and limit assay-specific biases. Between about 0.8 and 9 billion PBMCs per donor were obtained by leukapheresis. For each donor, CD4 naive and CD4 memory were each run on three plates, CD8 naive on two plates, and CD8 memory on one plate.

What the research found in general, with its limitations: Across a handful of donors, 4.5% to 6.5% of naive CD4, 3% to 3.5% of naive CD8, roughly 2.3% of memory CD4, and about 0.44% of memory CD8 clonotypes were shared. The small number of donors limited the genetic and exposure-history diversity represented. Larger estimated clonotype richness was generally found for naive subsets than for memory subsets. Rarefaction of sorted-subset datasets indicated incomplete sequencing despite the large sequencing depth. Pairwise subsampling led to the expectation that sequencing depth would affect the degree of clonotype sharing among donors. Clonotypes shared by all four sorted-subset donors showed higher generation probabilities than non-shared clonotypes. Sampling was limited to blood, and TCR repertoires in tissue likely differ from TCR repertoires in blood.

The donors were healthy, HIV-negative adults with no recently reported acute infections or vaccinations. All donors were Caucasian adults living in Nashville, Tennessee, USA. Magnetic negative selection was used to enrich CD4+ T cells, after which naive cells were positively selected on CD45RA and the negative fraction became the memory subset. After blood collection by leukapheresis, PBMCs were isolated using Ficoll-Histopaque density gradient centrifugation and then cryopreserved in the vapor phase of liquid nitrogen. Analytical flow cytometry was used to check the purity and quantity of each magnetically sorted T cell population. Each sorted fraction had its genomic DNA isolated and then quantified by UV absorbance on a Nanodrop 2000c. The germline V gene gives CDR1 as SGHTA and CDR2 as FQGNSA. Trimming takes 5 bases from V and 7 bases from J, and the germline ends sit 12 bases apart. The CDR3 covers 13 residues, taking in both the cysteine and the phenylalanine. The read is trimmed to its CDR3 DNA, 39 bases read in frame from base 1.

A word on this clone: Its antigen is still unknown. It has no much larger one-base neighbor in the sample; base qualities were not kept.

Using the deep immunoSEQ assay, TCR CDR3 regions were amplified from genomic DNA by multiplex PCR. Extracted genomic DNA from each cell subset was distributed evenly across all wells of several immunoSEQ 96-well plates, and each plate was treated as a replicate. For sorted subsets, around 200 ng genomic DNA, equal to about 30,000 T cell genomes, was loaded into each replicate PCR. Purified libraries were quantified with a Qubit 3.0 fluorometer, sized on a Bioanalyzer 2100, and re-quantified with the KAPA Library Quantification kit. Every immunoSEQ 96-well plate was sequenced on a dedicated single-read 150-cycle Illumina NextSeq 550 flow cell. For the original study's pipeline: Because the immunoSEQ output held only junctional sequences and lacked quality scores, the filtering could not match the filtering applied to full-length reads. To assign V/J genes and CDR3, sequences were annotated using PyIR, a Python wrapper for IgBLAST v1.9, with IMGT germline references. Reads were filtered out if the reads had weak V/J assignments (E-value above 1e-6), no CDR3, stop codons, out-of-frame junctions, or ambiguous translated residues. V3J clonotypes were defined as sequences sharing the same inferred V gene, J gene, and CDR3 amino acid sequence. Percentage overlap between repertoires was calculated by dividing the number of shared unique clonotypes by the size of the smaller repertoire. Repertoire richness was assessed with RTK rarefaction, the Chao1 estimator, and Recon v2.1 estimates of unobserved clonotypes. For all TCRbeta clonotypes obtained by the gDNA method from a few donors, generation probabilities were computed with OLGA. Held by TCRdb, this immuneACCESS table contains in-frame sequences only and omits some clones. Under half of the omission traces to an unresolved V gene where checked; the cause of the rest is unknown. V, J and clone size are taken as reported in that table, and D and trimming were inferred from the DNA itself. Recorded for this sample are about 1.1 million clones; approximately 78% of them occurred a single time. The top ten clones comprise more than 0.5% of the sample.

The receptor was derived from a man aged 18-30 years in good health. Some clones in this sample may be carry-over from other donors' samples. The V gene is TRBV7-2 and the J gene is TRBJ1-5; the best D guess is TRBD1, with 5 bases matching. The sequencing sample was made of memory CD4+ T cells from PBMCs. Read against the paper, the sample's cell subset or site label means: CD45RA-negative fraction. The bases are TGTGCCAGCAGCCTCGACCCAGGGCAGCCCCAGCATTTT. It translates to CASSLDPGQPQHF. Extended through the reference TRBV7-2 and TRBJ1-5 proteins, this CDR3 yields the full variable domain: GAGVSQSPSNKVTEKGKDVELRCDPISGHTALYWYRQSLGQGLEFLIYFQGNSAPDKSGLPSDRFSAERTGGSVSTLTIQRTQQEDSAVYLCASSLDPGQPQHFGDGTRLSIL.